The subject of this entry is one T cell receptor beta chain. The data derive from a study of cytomegalovirus exposure and HLA in healthy donors. The PCR contained 60 Vbeta and 13 Jbeta primers. Profiling relied on immunoSEQ multiplex PCR, and the TCRdb table lists in-frame clones only, not all of them. The sample shows hundreds of thousands of clones, less than 85% of them seen only once. This TCR was sampled from a girl aged 2-10 years in good health and CMV-seronegative. Sequencing input: PBMCs.

The CDR3 DNA sequence: TGCAGCATACAGGGGCACGATGGCTACACCTTC. This translates into CSIQGHDGYTF. This rearrangement joins TRBV20-1 to TRBJ1-2; 7 nucleotides line up with TRBD1. Germline V lookup: CDR1 DFQATT, CDR2 SNEGSKA (reference sequence). This CDR3 is built from 11 residues.